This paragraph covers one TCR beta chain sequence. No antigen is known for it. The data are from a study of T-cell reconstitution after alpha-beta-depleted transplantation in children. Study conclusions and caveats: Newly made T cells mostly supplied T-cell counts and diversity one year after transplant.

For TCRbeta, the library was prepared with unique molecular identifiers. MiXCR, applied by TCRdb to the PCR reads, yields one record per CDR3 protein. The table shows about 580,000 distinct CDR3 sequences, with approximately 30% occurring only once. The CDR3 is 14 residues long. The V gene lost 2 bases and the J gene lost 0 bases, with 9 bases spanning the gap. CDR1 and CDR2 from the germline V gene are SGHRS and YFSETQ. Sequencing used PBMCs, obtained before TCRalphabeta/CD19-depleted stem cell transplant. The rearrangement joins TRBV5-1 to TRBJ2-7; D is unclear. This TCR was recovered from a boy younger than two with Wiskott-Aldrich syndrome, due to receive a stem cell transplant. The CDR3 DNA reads TGCGCCAGCAGCTTCCCGGACCACTCCTACGAGCAGTACTTC. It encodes CASSFPDHSYEQYF. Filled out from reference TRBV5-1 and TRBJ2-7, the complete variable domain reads KAGVTQTPRYLIKTRGQQVTLSCSPISGHRSVSWYQQTPGQGLQFLFEYFSETQRNKGNFPGRFSGRQFSNSRSEMNVSTLELGDSALYLCASSFPDHSYEQYFGPGTRLTVT.